The subject of this entry is one TCR beta chain. TCRdb fed the RT-PCR reads into MiXCR, producing one record per CDR3 protein. The sample lists roughly 790,000 distinct CDR3 sequences, 21% seen once, with roughly a tenth in the top ten. This sample was included in a study of response to subunit inactivated influenza vaccine. Trimming stripped 6 bases from V and 0 bases from J, with 12 bases between. From germline, CDR1 is SQVTM and CDR2 ANQGSEA. The CDR3 is made up of 13 amino acids. This sample comprised PBMCs from blood, obtained about 5 days after vaccination. This sequence originates from a man aged 45-60 years who received an inactivated influenza vaccine. This chain links TRBV29-1 with TRBJ2-7; the D is unclear. The CDR3 spells CSVRWPGSYEQYF. The CDR3 nucleotides read TGCAGCGTGAGGTGGCCCGGCTCCTACGAGCAGTACTTC.